The 3 T cell receptor beta chains reported below all come from one sample, sequenced in a study of cytomegalovirus exposure and HLA in healthy donors. Primers included in the PCR were 60 Vbeta and 13 Jbeta primers. The table came from immunoSEQ multiplex PCR; TCRdb's copy has only in-frame clones and leaves some out. The sample shows approximately 190,000 clones, 81% of them seen only once. Sample: PBMCs. Every receptor here comes from a middle-aged man in good health and CMV-seropositive.

The V and J genes are TRBV14 and TRBJ2-7; 9 nucleotides align to TRBD1. CDR3 length: 17 residues. The germline V gene has CDR1 SGHDN and CDR2 FVKESK. V lost 0 bases, J lost 2 bases, and 8 bases stayed unmatched. Here the CDR3 DNA reads TGTGCCAGCAGCCAAGAAGGGGGACAGGGAGCGCCCTACGAGCAGTACTTC. This sequence encodes CASSQEGGQGAPYEQYF.

The chain joins TRBV5-1 to TRBJ2-2; TRBD1 might be the D (6 bases). In germline, CDR1 is SGHRS, CDR2 YFSETQ. The length of the CDR3 is 15 residues. Trimming took off 0 bases at V and 2 bases at J, with 8 bases between the two ends. The chain's CDR3 is CASSLGQVNTGELFF. CDR3 in DNA: TGCGCCAGCAGCTTGGGACAGGTTAACACCGGGGAGCTGTTTTTT.

CDR3 coding DNA: TGTGCCATCAGTGACTCCTATACAGATAACTATGGCTACACCTTC. As protein: CAISDSYTDNYGYTF. The chain employs TRBV10-3 and TRBJ1-2, with unresolved D. V was pared by 3 bases and J by 1 base, with 12 bases between. Per the germline V gene, CDR1 is ENHRY and CDR2 is SYGVKD. The CDR3 contains 15 residues.